Listed here are 29 T cell receptor beta chains from one sample, sequenced in a study of identical twins. TCRdb re-analysed the 5' RACE reads in MiXCR, keeping a single row per CDR3 protein. The data hold some 600,000 distinct CDR3 sequences, with 7.1% observed a single time. The sample was also linked to a second study, of yellow fever vaccine responses in identical twins.

Sequenced: PBMCs. The source of these receptors is a woman between 18 and 29 years old in good health.

This clonotype was detected many times. The chain employs TRBV7-9 and TRBJ1-5; 9 bases match TRBD1. The ends lost 5 bases at V and 7 bases at J; junction bases unmatched: 9. CDR1 is SEHNR and CDR2 is FQNEAQ in the germline V gene (reference sequence). The CDR3 length is 15 residues. This CDR3 is CASSPIDRGMQPQHF. The CDR3 DNA reads as TGTGCCAGCAGCCCGATTGACAGGGGGATGCAGCCCCAGCATTTT. Supplemented by reference TRBV7-9 and TRBJ1-5, the full variable domain reads DTGVSQNPRHKITKRGQNVTFRCDPISEHNRLYWYRQTLGQGPEFLTYFQNEAQLEKSRLLSDRFSAERPKGSFSTLEIQRTEQGDSAMYLCASSPIDRGMQPQHFGDGTRLSIL.

The chain combines TRBV5-1 with TRBJ2-1; 10 bases map to TRBD2. The V segment lost 0 bases and the J segment 6 bases; nucleotides outside the gene matches: 3. The CDR3 runs to 15 residues. CDR1 and CDR2 (germline): SGHRS, YFSETQ. CDR3 DNA: TGCGCCAGCAGCTTGGAGCTAGCGGGAGCCAATGAGCAGTTCTTC. This gives the protein CASSLELAGANEQFF.

Only one count was recorded for this clonotype. This rearrangement joins TRBV9 to TRBJ2-7, with D maybe TRBD2 (6 bases). The CDR3 spans 15 residues. Deletions cut 0 bases from V and 1 base from J, with 11 bases between. CDR1 and CDR2 from the germline V gene are SGDLS and YYNGEE. The CDR3 nucleotides read TGTGCCAGCAGCGTAGGAGGTGGGAGGTCCTACGAGCAGTACTTC. It translates to CASSVGGGRSYEQYF.

The V and J genes are TRBV10-2 and TRBJ2-5; D gene unclear. The V gene lost 2 bases and the J gene lost 4 bases, with 2 bases spanning the gap. Germline V lookup: CDR1 WSHSY, CDR2 SAAADI. The CDR3 is 11 amino acids. This chain's CDR3 is CASSETETQYF. Here the CDR3 DNA reads TGCGCCAGCAGTGAGACAGAGACCCAGTACTTC.

This clonotype was observed many times. The rearrangement links TRBV4-1 to TRBJ1-3; the match to TRBD1 covers 8 bases. The trim removed 5 bases at V and 0 bases at J, leaving 9 bases unmatched. The CDR3 has 17 amino acids. CDR1 is MGHRA and CDR2 is YSYEKL in the germline V gene. CDR3 region: CASSSGTGDLSGNTIYF. The CDR3 DNA sequence: TGCGCCAGCAGCTCCGGGACAGGAGACCTCTCTGGAAACACCATATATTTT.

The chain links TRBV7-9 to TRBJ2-7, with D uncertain. This CDR3 has 14 residues. V was shortened by 4 bases and J by 2 bases, with 12 bases between the two germline ends. Germline values: CDR1 SEHNR, CDR2 FQNEAQ (reference sequence). The CDR3 DNA is TGTGCCAGCAGCTCCCGGACGGCCACCTACGAGCAGTACTTC. Its translation is CASSSRTATYEQYF.

The V and J genes are TRBV12-1 and TRBJ2-6; TRBD1 is taken as the D call from the table, unchecked against the DNA. TRBV12-1 counts as a pseudogene. The CDR3 has 21 residues. CDR3 sequence (DNA): TGTGCCAGCAGCTGGGGGCCACAGGGGACGCTCCCGAGCTCTGGGGCCAACGTCCTGACTTTC. Translation gives CASSWGPQGTLPSSGANVLTF.

The J gene is TRBJ1-1, the V gene TRBV6-1, with D possibly being TRBD1 (5 bases). Germline-derived CDR1 and CDR2 are MNHNS and SASEGT. The CDR3 covers 14 residues. The V gene lost 7 bases and the J gene lost 1 base, with 13 bases spanning the gap. The CDR3 region is CASTNLGGNTEAFF. CDR3 DNA sequence: TGTGCCAGCACCAATCTCGGGGGGAACACTGAAGCTTTCTTT.

This clonotype was seen at least ten times. The chain uses TRBV7-9 and TRBJ1-1, with D tentatively TRBD1 (6 bases). Per germline, CDR1 SEHNR and CDR2 FQNEAQ (reference sequence). V was shortened by 4 bases and J by 3 bases, with 21 bases between the two germline ends. The CDR3 covers 17 residues. The CDR3 loop reads CASSSTYSQGLHTEAFF. The CDR3 DNA is TGTGCCAGCAGCTCCACGTACTCCCAGGGGCTGCACACTGAAGCTTTCTTT. The entire variable domain, with the rest obtained from reference TRBV7-9 and TRBJ1-1, is as follows: DTGVSQNPRHKITKRGQNVTFRCDPISEHNRLYWYRQTLGQGPEFLTYFQNEAQLEKSRLLSDRFSAERPKGSFSTLEIQRTEQGDSAMYLCASSSTYSQGLHTEAFFGQGTRLTVV.

This clonotype was recorded many times. V gene TRBV3-1 combines with J gene TRBJ2-7, with D unresolved. The CDR3 sequence is 15 residues long. The V gene lost 4 bases and the J gene lost 2 bases, with 15 bases spanning the gap. Germline CDR1 LGHDT, CDR2 YNNKEL (reference sequence). CDR3 nucleotide sequence: TGTGCCAGCAGCCGCGAAATCGCAGAAACCTACGAGCAGTACTTC. Translation gives CASSREIAETYEQYF.

The chain carries TRBV12-3 or TRBV12-4 and TRBJ2-7; D may match TRBD1 or TRBD2 (5 bases each). The CDR3 is made up of 13 amino acids. V was pared by 1 base and J by 3 bases, with 7 bases between. The CDR3 DNA is TGTGCCAGCAGTTTAGGGGGGATCTACGAGCAGTACGTC. Its translation: CASSLGGIYEQYV.

The sample holds a few counts of this clonotype. V gene TRBV12-3 or TRBV12-4 combines with J gene TRBJ1-2; possibly TRBD1 for D (5 bases). The CDR3 runs to 15 residues. Trimming left V 2 bases short and J 2 bases short, with 12 bases between. This chain's CDR3 is CASSLKGLINYGYTF. In DNA, the CDR3 is TGTGCCAGCAGTTTAAAGGGGCTGATAAACTATGGCTACACCTTC.

V is TRBV2 and J is TRBJ2-2; D is ambiguous. Germline V gene lookup returns CDR1 SNHLY and CDR2 FYNNEI. The length of the CDR3 is 15 residues. V lost 6 bases and J lost 3, with 14 bases in between. The DNA for the CDR3 is TGTGCCAGCAGCCTTCAGGTTTTGGACACCGGGGAGCTGTTTTTT. It codes for CASSLQVLDTGELFF.

This clonotype was observed at least ten times. The rearrangement uses TRBV6-5 and TRBJ1-1; D possibly corresponds to TRBD1 (6 bases). This CDR3 contains 14 residues. Deletions cut 2 bases from V and 1 base from J, with 8 bases between. The germline V gene encodes CDR1 MNHEY and CDR2 SVGAGI. The CDR3 DNA is TGTGCCAGCAGTTACGGACAGCCGAACACTGAAGCTTTCTTT. The encoded protein is CASSYGQPNTEAFF.

There are a few counts of this clonotype. This sequence joins TRBV12-3 or TRBV12-4 and TRBJ2-5; no definite D call. V was trimmed by 4 bases and J by 5 bases, leaving 11 bases between them. This CDR3 region has 13 residues. CDR3 protein: CASSWALYETQYF. The CDR3 bases are TGTGCCAGCAGTTGGGCCCTCTATGAGACCCAGTACTTC.

Ten or more counts support this clonotype. This chain joins TRBV2 and TRBJ2-1; D not resolved. The ends were cut back, 1 base at V and 3 bases at J, with 7 bases in the middle. This CDR3 is built from 14 residues. From germline, CDR1 is SNHLY and CDR2 FYNNEI. CDR3 in DNA: TGTGCCAGCAGTGAAGGGCGAATCTACAATGAGCAGTTCTTC. Its translation is CASSEGRIYNEQFF.

Ten or more counts support this clonotype. The chain carries TRBV6-5 and TRBJ2-1; possibly TRBD2 for D (6 bases). The CDR3 covers 15 residues. Germline V gene sequence: CDR1 MNHEY, CDR2 SVGAGI. The V and J ends lost 0 bases and 3 bases respectively, with 9 bases between them. Here the CDR3 DNA reads TGTGCCAGCAGTTACTCTGCCGGGGGCTACAATGAGCAGTTCTTC. This sequence encodes CASSYSAGGYNEQFF.

This clonotype was seen a handful of times. The CDR3 region has the DNA TGTGCCAGCAGTTTTTACGTCTCGGAGACCCAGTACTTC. Translated: CASSFYVSETQYF. The genes are TRBV28 and TRBJ2-5; D remains unclear. Per germline, CDR1 MDHEN and CDR2 SYDVKM. Trimming took off 3 bases at V and 5 bases at J, with 10 bases between the two ends. The CDR3 covers 13 residues.

This clonotype was counted a few times. The chain couples TRBV11-2 to TRBJ2-5; D unresolved. CDR3 length: 17 amino acids. Trimming stripped 5 bases from V and 1 base from J, with 20 bases between. Germline-derived CDR1 and CDR2 are SGHAT and FQNNGV. The CDR3 sequence: CASSDFPIRASQETQYF. CDR3 coding DNA: TGTGCCAGCAGCGACTTCCCGATTCGCGCGTCCCAAGAGACCCAGTACTTC.

This clonotype has just a few counts. The chain has TRBV5-1 and TRBJ2-2, with D uncertain. This CDR3 has 15 amino acids. CDR1 is SGHRS, CDR2 YFSETQ, per germline. V gave up 7 bases and J gave up 0 bases, with 13 bases separating them. The CDR3 region has the DNA TGCGCCAGCGGCCCGCCGGCGGCGAACACCGGGGAGCTGTTTTTT. It yields the protein CASGPPAANTGELFF.

V usage is TRBV10-2 and J usage is TRBJ2-5, with TRBD2 matching over 13 bases. Germline assignment: CDR1 WSHSY and CDR2 SAAADI. With V trimmed by 4 bases and J by 5 bases, 13 bases remained unmatched. This CDR3 has 18 amino acids. For the CDR3, the DNA is TGCGCCAGCAGTGTAACTAGCGGGGGGGCACTTGGTTGGGAGACCCAGTACTTC. This codes for CASSVTSGGALGWETQYF.

The gene calls are TRBV20-1 and TRBJ2-7; no clear D. This CDR3 is 14 amino acids long. CDR1 and CDR2 from the germline V gene are DFQATT and SNEGSKA (reference sequence). Trimming left V 4 bases short and J 0 bases short, with 13 bases between. Here the CDR3 reads CSAIPGLSSYEQYV. Here the CDR3 DNA reads TGCAGTGCTATACCCGGGCTCAGCTCCTACGAGCAGTACGTC.

Many counts were recorded for this clonotype. The V and J genes are TRBV5-1 and TRBJ2-1, with 7 bases fitting TRBD2. V trimming: 3 bases; J trimming: 2 bases; junction bases outside the gene matches: 14. This CDR3 is built from 18 residues. Germline V gene lookup returns CDR1 SGHRS and CDR2 YFSETQ. The CDR3 protein is CASSSGGKGNRPYNEQFF. CDR3 in DNA: TGCGCCAGCAGCTCGGGAGGCAAGGGGAACCGGCCCTACAATGAGCAGTTCTTC.

J is TRBJ2-3 and V is TRBV10-1; D remains ambiguous. Trimming took off 3 bases at V and 3 bases at J, with 10 bases between the two ends. Looked up from germline, CDR1 is WNHNN and CDR2 is SYGVQD (reference sequence). The CDR3 runs to 14 residues. The CDR3 loop reads CASSDGPITDTQYF. For the CDR3, the DNA is TGCGCCAGCAGTGACGGGCCGATAACAGATACGCAGTATTTT.

A few counts support this clonotype. The rearrangement joins TRBV2 to TRBJ2-7, with 7 positions matching TRBD1. Per germline, CDR1 SNHLY and CDR2 FYNNEI. The J segment lost 3 bases and the V segment lost 11 bases, leaving 7 bases of the junction unmatched. The CDR3 runs to 12 residues. CDR3 sequence: CAGRQGYYEQYV. The CDR3 coding sequence is TGTGCCGGTAGACAGGGCTACTACGAGCAGTACGTC.

The chain carries TRBV25-1 and TRBJ2-5; no definite D call. Deletions cut 1 base from V and 5 bases from J, with 5 bases between. Germline V lookup: CDR1 MGHDK, CDR2 SYGVNS. CDR3 size: 12 residues. The CDR3 DNA follows: TGTGCCAGCAGTGAATTGGGTGAGACCCAGTACTTC. This sequence encodes CASSELGETQYF.

This clonotype has more than one count but fewer than ten. The J gene is TRBJ1-2, the V gene TRBV2, with no clear D. CDR1 is SNHLY, CDR2 FYNNEI, per germline. The V end lost 0 bases, the J end lost 11 bases, and 10 bases lay between the germline ends. The length of the CDR3 is 12 residues. CDR3 in DNA: TGTGCCAGCAGTGAAGCGCTTGGTCATTACACCTTC. It translates to CASSEALGHYTF.

A single count supports this clonotype. This rearrangement joins TRBV5-8 to TRBJ2-7; D may be TRBD2 (6 bases). V was clipped by 4 bases and J by 4 bases, with 15 bases between them. CDR3 length: 14 amino acids. Germline V gene sequence: CDR1 SGHTS, CDR2 YDEGEE. The CDR3 sequence is CASSRGGTAYEQYF. Written as DNA, the CDR3 is TGTGCCAGCAGCCGTGGCGGGACCGCTTACGAGCAGTACTTC.

V usage is TRBV5-5 and J usage is TRBJ2-1; 7 bases align to TRBD2. Germline assignment: CDR1 SGHKS and CDR2 YYEKEE (reference sequence). There are 14 residues in the CDR3. V was pared by 3 bases and J by 4 bases, with 4 bases of the junction left unmatched. CDR3 DNA: TGTGCCAGCAGCTCGAGACTAGCTTACAATGAGCAGTTCTTC. It encodes CASSSRLAYNEQFF.